This T cell receptor (beta chain) was identified during a study of OX40 agonist ivuxolimab in advanced cancers. Study outcomes and limitations: Some of the lowest clonal expansion was seen in partial responders at 0.1-3.0 mg/kg. Clones of CD4+ and CD8+ blood T cells grew by week 6 at doses of 0.1 to 3.0 mg/kg.

The repertoire was sequenced with immunoSEQ multiplex PCR; TCRdb's copy has only in-frame clones and lacks some. The sample lists approximately 77,000 clones, over 75% seen once, with 5.5% to 7.5% in the top ten. Details on this clone: Its antigen is unknown.

V lost 6 bases and J 0 bases, leaving 12 bases between the germline ends. Germline V gives CDR1 SGHRS, CDR2 YFSETQ. The CDR3 contains 14 residues. Sequences were derived from CD4+ or CD8+ T cells sorted from blood, sampled in a trial of the OX40 agonist ivuxolimab. The V and J genes are TRBV5-1 and TRBJ2-5; D unclear. The clonotype comes from an adult with an advanced solid tumor such as melanoma, head and neck, liver or kidney cancer. The DNA of the CDR3 is TGCGCCAGCAAAAGGACGGCGGACCAAGAGACCCAGTACTTC. This translates into CASKRTADQETQYF.